The T cell receptor (beta chain) under discussion was sequenced for a study of blood T cell repertoires in COVID-19. About the study: Donors in the United States, Italy and Spain gave samples during acute or convalescent COVID-19. T cells, B-cell-depleted T cells, or PBMCs supplied cDNA or gDNA.

This clone was counted a single time. Profiled with immunoSEQ multiplex PCR; TCRdb holds only in-frame clones, not every one. The sample includes around 180,000 clones, roughly 77% of them seen just once. From germline, CDR1 is LGHDT and CDR2 YNNKEL (reference sequence). Trimming took off 2 bases at V and 4 bases at J, with 18 bases between the two ends. The CDR3 spans 17 residues. The sequencing sample was made of peripheral blood. The sequence came from a man between 65 and 79 years old with active or convalescent COVID-19. The chain carries TRBV3-1 (or the pseudogene TRBV3-2) and TRBJ1-5, with TRBD1 as a possible D gene (5 bases). Here the CDR3 reads CASSQTTERGGNQPQHF. As DNA, the CDR3 is TGTGCCAGCAGCCAAACGACAGAAAGGGGAGGTAATCAGCCCCAGCATTTT.